This T cell receptor beta chain originates from a study of T cells after yellow fever vaccination. As for the study in general: When fractions had low cell numbers, they were prepared with SMART-Seq v4 Ultra Low Input.

The CDR3 length is 15 residues. V shed 3 bases and J shed 6 bases, with 17 bases lying between them. Germline assignment: CDR1 SEHNR and CDR2 FQNEAQ (reference sequence). Study-wide findings and caveats: Of the clonotypes, a small share occurred in both CD4 and CD8 compartments. Bulk-population clonotypes that are abundant could appear as contaminants in FACS-sorted repertoires.

As for this clonotype: Antigen unknown.

A process of 5'RACE template switching, which added a universal primer site and UMIs, was used to make TCR cDNA. TCRdb ran MiXCR on the 5' RACE reads and lists one entry per CDR3 protein. The sample includes approximately 120,000 distinct CDR3 sequences, 12% to 15% of them seen just once. This TCR was recovered from a man in his late teens or twenties who received the YFV17D yellow fever vaccine. The rearrangement joins TRBV7-9 to TRBJ2-5, with D unclear. The sample here was CD8+ T cells sorted from PBMCs, taken 5 days after the yellow fever booster vaccination. CDR3 region: CASSLEWMGRQTQYF. CDR3 nucleotide sequence: TGTGCCAGCAGCTTGGAGTGGATGGGTCGGCAGACCCAGTACTTC.